Below, 16 T cell receptor beta chains from the same sample are listed, as sequenced in a study of shared clonotypes between healthy human individuals. TCRdb's table, derived via immunoSEQ multiplex PCR, lists solely in-frame clones and lacks some. Among around 700,000 clones listed, approximately 90% were seen once. Only CD45RO-negative cells positively selected for CCR7 counted as naive CD8 cells, so terminally differentiated effector memory CD45RA+ cells were excluded. The sample comprised naive CD8+ T cells sorted from blood. The receptors were gathered from a man aged 30 to 45 in good health.

The chain uses TRBV4-3 and TRBJ2-1, with TRBD2 identical over 11 bases. With V trimmed by 6 bases and J by 3 bases, 7 bases remained unmatched. CDR3 length: 16 amino acids. The germline V gene has CDR1 LGHNA and CDR2 YSLEER. The CDR3 sequence: CASRPSLAGDYNEQFF. CDR3 DNA: TGCGCCAGCAGACCCTCACTAGCGGGGGACTACAATGAGCAGTTCTTC.

The CDR3 sequence is CSVEQIYEQYF. In nucleotides, the CDR3 is TGCAGTGTAGAACAGATCTACGAGCAGTACTTC. The chain has TRBV20-1 and TRBJ2-7; D is unresolved. Germline CDR1 DFQATT, CDR2 SNEGSKA (reference sequence). Trimming shortened V by 7 bases and J by 3 bases, and 10 bases separated the two germline ends. The CDR3 contains 11 residues.

V usage is TRBV7-8 and J usage is TRBJ2-3, with 9 positions matching TRBD2. J was trimmed by 1 base and V by 5 bases; bases with no gene match: 1. The CDR3 length is 14 residues. Germline CDR1 and CDR2: SGHVS and FQNEAQ. CDR3 DNA sequence: TGTGCCAGCAGCCGGACTAGCGGCACAGATACGCAGTATTTT. This gives the protein CASSRTSGTDTQYF.

J is TRBJ2-7 and V is TRBV29-1, with 10 bases matching TRBD1. V dropped 0 bases and J dropped 3; count of bases not matched to a gene: 5. This CDR3 comprises 15 residues. From germline, CDR1 is SQVTM and CDR2 ANQGSEA. CDR3: CSVEEPGQGIYEQYF. CDR3 sequence (DNA): TGCAGCGTTGAAGAACCGGGACAGGGGATCTACGAGCAGTACTTC.

The V gene is TRBV5-1, the J gene TRBJ2-7; 11 bases fit TRBD2. J lost 2 bases, V lost 3 bases, and 4 bases had no gene match. CDR3 length: 15 residues. CDR1 is SGHRS and CDR2 is YFSETQ in the germline V gene. CDR3 sequence reads: CASSYGTSGAYEQYF. Written as DNA, the CDR3 is TGCGCCAGCAGCTACGGGACTAGCGGTGCCTACGAGCAGTACTTC.

This clone has a single count. The chain uses TRBV30 and TRBJ2-7; a weak D match, TRBD1 (6 bases). Trimming stripped 0 bases from V and 2 bases from J, with 14 bases between. The germline gives CDR1 GTSNPN, CDR2 SVGIG (reference sequence). This CDR3 contains 15 residues. The CDR3: CAWSVLVSGAYEQYF. The CDR3 coding sequence is TGTGCCTGGAGTGTACTGGTATCAGGGGCCTACGAGCAGTACTTC.

This clone showed up just a few times. The genes are TRBV7-9 and TRBJ2-2; perhaps TRBD2 as D (5 bases). This CDR3 comprises 10 residues. The V end was cut by 8 bases, the J end by 7 bases, with 5 bases between. Germline lookup yields CDR1 SEHNR and CDR2 FQNEAQ (reference sequence). The CDR3 DNA sequence: TGTGCCAGCGAGGGCGGGGAGCTGTTTTTT. Translation gives CASEGGELFF.

This clone was counted once. The chain uses TRBV25-1 and TRBJ2-1; 9 nucleotides agree with TRBD1. The trim removed 10 bases at V and 9 bases at J, leaving 10 bases unmatched. The CDR3 consists of 13 residues. CDR1 is MGHDK and CDR2 is SYGVNS in the germline V gene. CDR3 residues: CATQLPGQGEQFF. The CDR3 coding sequence is TGTGCCACACAACTCCCGGGACAGGGTGAGCAGTTCTTC.

The chain is built from TRBV28 and TRBJ2-7, with D perhaps matching TRBD2 (5 bases). Germline lookup yields CDR1 MDHEN and CDR2 SYDVKM. Trimming cost V 10 bases and J 2 bases, with 15 bases left between them. The CDR3 has 13 amino acids. The CDR3 DNA reads as TGTGCCACCTGGACTCATGATACCTACGAGCAGTACTTC. This encodes CATWTHDTYEQYF.

The J gene is TRBJ1-2, the V gene TRBV30; weak D call: TRBD1 (6 bases). Germline CDR1 is GTSNPN and CDR2 is SVGIG (reference sequence). Trimming left V 2 bases short and J 5 bases short, with 15 bases between. The CDR3 is 14 residues long. CDR3 region: CAWSMGAGAYGYTF. CDR3 coding DNA: TGTGCCTGGAGTATGGGTGCGGGGGCTTATGGCTACACCTTC.

The chain links TRBV28 to TRBJ1-3; D not certain. The CDR3 is made up of 14 amino acids. V lost 5 bases and J 0 bases, leaving 8 bases between the germline ends. Germline assignment: CDR1 MDHEN and CDR2 SYDVKM. CDR3 DNA sequence: TGTGCCAGCAGTCATCAATTCTCTGGAAACACCATATATTTT. Translating it yields CASSHQFSGNTIYF.

The V and J genes are TRBV7-9 and TRBJ2-1, with TRBD1 as a possible D gene (5 bases). V lost 4 bases to trimming and J lost 6 bases, with 10 bases between them. This CDR3 comprises 13 residues. CDR1 SEHNR and CDR2 FQNEAQ come from the germline V gene (reference sequence). The DNA of the CDR3 is TGTGCCAGCAGCTCCGACAGACTCAATGAGCAGTTCTTC. As protein: CASSSDRLNEQFF. The whole variable domain, remainder taken from reference TRBV7-9 and TRBJ2-1, is DTGVSQNPRHKITKRGQNVTFRCDPISEHNRLYWYRQTLGQGPEFLTYFQNEAQLEKSRLLSDRFSAERPKGSFSTLEIQRTEQGDSAMYLCASSSDRLNEQFFGPGTRLTVL.

V gene TRBV4-1 combines with J gene TRBJ2-2; TRBD1 matches at 8 bases. Germline-derived CDR1 and CDR2 are MGHRA and YSYEKL. The V segment lost 1 base and the J segment 2 bases; nucleotides outside the gene matches: 3. The CDR3 contains 16 residues. CDR3 loop: CASSQGAGGNTGELFF. CDR3 nucleotide sequence: TGCGCCAGCAGCCAAGGGGCAGGGGGCAACACCGGGGAGCTGTTTTTT.

This sequence joins TRBV14 and TRBJ1-5, with D perhaps TRBD1 (6 bases). CDR1 and CDR2 (germline): SGHDN, FVKESK. Trimming removed 4 bases from V and 3 bases from J, with 16 bases in between. The CDR3 is made up of 16 amino acids. CDR3 sequence (DNA): TGTGCCAGCAGCCCCGACGGGTGGGACAACAATCAGCCCCAGCATTTT. This codes for CASSPDGWDNNQPQHF.

CDR3 loop: CASSYSGLASYEQYF. The CDR3 nucleotides read TGTGCCAGCAGTTACTCAGGTCTAGCTTCCTACGAGCAGTACTTC. The chain links TRBV6-6 to TRBJ2-7, with TRBD2 as a possible D gene (5 bases). The CDR3 consists of 15 residues. Germline V gene lookup returns CDR1 MNHNY and CDR2 SVGAGI (reference sequence). Trimming shortened V by 0 bases and J by 1 base, and 10 bases separated the two germline ends.

To note about this clone: The same CDR3 arises from other DNA sequences in this sample as well. The chain couples TRBV5-1 to TRBJ2-7, with TRBD2 matching 9 bases. The CDR3 covers 15 residues. CDR1 and CDR2 from the germline V gene are SGHRS and YFSETQ. V lost 1 base to trimming and J lost 4 bases; unmatched junction nucleotides: 6. CDR3 nucleotides: TGCGCCAGCAGCTTGACAGCGGGGGGCGGTTACGAGCAGTACTTC. Encoded protein: CASSLTAGGGYEQYF.